Below are 5 T cell receptor beta chains sequenced from a single sample in a study of identical twins. TCRdb ran MiXCR on the 5' RACE reads and lists one entry per CDR3 protein. The sample records around 530,000 distinct CDR3 sequences, about 16% being singletons. Separately, the same data were catalogued under a study of yellow fever vaccine responses in identical twins.

Sequences were obtained from CD4+ T cells sorted from blood. These receptors originate from a woman aged 18 to 35 in good health.

A few counts support this clonotype. V usage is TRBV28 and J usage is TRBJ2-7; weak D call: TRBD2 (5 bases). This CDR3 spans 17 amino acids. Germline assignment: CDR1 MDHEN and CDR2 SYDVKM. The V end was cut by 3 bases, the J end by 0 bases, with 18 bases between. For the CDR3, the DNA is TGTGCCAGCAGTTTTAAGATCGCCGCGGGTTCCTCCTACGAGCAGTACTTC. Amino acid sequence: CASSFKIAAGSSYEQYF.

This clonotype was counted many times. V is TRBV4-1 and J is TRBJ2-1, with D tentatively TRBD1 or TRBD2 (6 bases each). The CDR3 loop spans 18 amino acids. V was cut by 2 bases and J by 0 bases, with 17 bases left in between. Germline CDR1 reads MGHRA; CDR2 reads YSYEKL. The CDR3 nucleotides are TGCGCCAGCAGCCAAAGGGGGGCAACAGCGGACTCCTACAATGAGCAGTTCTTC. It specifies CASSQRGATADSYNEQFF.

V is TRBV12-3 or TRBV12-4 and J is TRBJ2-7; a weak D match, TRBD2 (6 bases). Deletions cut 2 bases from V and 0 bases from J, with 17 bases between. There are 17 residues in the CDR3. The CDR3 region has the DNA TGTGCCAGCAGTTTAAGCGGGTTGGCAGGGCCCTCCTACGAGCAGTACTTC. Translated: CASSLSGLAGPSYEQYF.

This clonotype appeared a few times. This rearrangement joins TRBV6-5 to TRBJ2-4, with D possibly matching TRBD2 (5 bases). This CDR3 is 15 amino acids long. Looked up from germline, CDR1 is MNHEY and CDR2 is SVGAGI. The V end lost 0 bases, the J end lost 1 base, and 7 bases lay between the germline ends. The CDR3 loop reads CASSYSGAAKNIQYF. The DNA for the CDR3 is TGTGCCAGCAGTTACTCGGGAGCGGCCAAAAACATTCAGTACTTC.

The chain carries TRBV5-1 and TRBJ1-2; possibly TRBD1 for D (6 bases). The germline V and J ends were trimmed by 4 bases and 8 bases, with 18 bases remaining between them. The CDR3 is 14 amino acids. CDR1 and CDR2 (germline): SGHRS, YFSETQ. The CDR3: CASSLTRDRRGYTF. As DNA, the CDR3 is TGCGCCAGCAGCCTAACCCGTGACAGGCGAGGCTACACCTTC.